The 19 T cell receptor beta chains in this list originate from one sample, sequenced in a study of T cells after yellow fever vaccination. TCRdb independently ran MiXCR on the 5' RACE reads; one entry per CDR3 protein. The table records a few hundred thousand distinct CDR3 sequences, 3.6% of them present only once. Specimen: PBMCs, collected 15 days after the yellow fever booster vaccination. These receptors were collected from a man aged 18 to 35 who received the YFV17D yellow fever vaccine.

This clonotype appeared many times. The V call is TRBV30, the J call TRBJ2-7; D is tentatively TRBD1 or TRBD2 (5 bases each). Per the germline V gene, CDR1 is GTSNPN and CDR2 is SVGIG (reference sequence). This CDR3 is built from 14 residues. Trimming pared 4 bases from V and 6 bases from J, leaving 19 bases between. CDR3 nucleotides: TGTGCCTGGATCTACGGTGGGGGAACGGGCGAGCAGTACTTC. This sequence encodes CAWIYGGGTGEQYF. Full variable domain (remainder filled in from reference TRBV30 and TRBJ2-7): SQTIHQWPATLVQPVGSPLSLECTVEGTSNPNLYWYRQAAGRGLQLLFYSVGIGQISSEVPQNLSASRPQDRQFILSSKKLLLSDSGFYLCAWIYGGGTGEQYFGPGTRLTVT.

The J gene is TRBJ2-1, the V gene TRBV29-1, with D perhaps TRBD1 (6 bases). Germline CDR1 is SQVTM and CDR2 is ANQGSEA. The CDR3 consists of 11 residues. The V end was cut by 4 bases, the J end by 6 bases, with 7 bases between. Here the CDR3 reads CSVGTVNEQFF. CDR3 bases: TGCAGCGTTGGGACAGTCAATGAGCAGTTCTTC.

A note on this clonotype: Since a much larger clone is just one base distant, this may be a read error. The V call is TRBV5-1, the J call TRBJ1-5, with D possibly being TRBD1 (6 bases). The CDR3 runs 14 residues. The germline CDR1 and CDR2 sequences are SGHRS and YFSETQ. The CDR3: CASSLAAGDQPLHF. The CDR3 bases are TGCGCCAGCAGCTTGGCGGCAGGGGATCAGCCCCTGCATTTT.

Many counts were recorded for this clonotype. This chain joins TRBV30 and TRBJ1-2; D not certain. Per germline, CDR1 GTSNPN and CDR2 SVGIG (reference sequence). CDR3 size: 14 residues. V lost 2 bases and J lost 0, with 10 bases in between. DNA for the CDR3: TGTGCCTGGAGTAGACCTACAGCTAACTATGGCTACACCTTC. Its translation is CAWSRPTANYGYTF.

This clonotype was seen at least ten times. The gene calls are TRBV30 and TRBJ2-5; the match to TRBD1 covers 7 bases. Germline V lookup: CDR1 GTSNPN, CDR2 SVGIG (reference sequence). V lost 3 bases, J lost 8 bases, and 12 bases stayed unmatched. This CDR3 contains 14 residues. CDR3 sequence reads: CAWRVVDRRGTQYF. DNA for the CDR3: TGTGCCTGGAGGGTCGTGGACAGGAGAGGTACCCAGTACTTC.

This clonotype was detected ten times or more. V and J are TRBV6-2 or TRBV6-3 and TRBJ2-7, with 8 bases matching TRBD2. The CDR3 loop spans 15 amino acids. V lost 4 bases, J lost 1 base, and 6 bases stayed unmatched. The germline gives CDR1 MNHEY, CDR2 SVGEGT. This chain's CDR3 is CASSSLAGRSYEQYF. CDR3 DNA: TGTGCCAGCAGTTCCCTAGCGGGCCGATCCTACGAGCAGTACTTC.

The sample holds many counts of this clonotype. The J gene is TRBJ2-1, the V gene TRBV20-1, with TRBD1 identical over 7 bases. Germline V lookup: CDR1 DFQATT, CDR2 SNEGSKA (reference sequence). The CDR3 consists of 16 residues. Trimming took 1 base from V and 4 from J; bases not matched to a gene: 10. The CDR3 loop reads CSARVRGGLQYNEQFF. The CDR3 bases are TGCAGTGCTAGAGTCCGAGGGGGCTTACAGTACAATGAGCAGTTCTTC.

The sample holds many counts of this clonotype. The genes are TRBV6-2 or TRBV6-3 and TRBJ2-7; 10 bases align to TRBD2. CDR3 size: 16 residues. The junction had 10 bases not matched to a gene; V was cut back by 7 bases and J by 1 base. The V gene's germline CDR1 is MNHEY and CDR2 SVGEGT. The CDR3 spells CASNPPGLARSYEQYF. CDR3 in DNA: TGTGCCAGCAACCCACCGGGACTAGCGCGTTCCTACGAGCAGTACTTC.

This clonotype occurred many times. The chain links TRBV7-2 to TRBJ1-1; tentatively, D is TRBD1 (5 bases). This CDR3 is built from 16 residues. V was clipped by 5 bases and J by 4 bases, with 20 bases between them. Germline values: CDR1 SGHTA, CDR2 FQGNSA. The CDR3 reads CASSPAAGERGTEAFF. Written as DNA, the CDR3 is TGTGCCAGCAGCCCCGCGGCGGGAGAAAGGGGCACTGAAGCTTTCTTT. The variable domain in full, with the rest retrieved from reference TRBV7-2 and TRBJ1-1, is GAGVSQSPSNKVTEKGKDVELRCDPISGHTALYWYRQSLGQGLEFLIYFQGNSAPDKSGLPSDRFSAERTGGSVSTLTIQRTQQEDSAVYLCASSPAAGERGTEAFFGQGTRLTVV.

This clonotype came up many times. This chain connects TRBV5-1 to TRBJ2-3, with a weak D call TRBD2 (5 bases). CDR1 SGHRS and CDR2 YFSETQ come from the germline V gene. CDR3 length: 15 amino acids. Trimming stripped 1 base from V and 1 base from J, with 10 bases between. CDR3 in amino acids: CASSLPHGGTDTQYF. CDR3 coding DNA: TGCGCCAGCAGCTTGCCCCACGGGGGCACAGATACGCAGTATTTT.

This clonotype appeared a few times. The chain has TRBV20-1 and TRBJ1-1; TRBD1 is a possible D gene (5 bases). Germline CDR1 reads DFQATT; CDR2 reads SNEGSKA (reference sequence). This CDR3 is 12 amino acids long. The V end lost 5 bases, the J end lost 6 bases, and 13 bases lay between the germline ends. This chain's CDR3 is CSAHGGMSEAFF. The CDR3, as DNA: TGCAGTGCTCACGGGGGGATGTCTGAAGCTTTCTTT.

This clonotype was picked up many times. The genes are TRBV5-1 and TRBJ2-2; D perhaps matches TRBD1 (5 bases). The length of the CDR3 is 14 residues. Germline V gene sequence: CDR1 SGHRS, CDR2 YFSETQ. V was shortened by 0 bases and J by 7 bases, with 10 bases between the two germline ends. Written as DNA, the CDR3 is TGCGCCAGCAGCTTGGAACAGGTGGACGGGGAGCTGTTTTTT. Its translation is CASSLEQVDGELFF. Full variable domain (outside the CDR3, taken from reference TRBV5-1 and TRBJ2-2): KAGVTQTPRYLIKTRGQQVTLSCSPISGHRSVSWYQQTPGQGLQFLFEYFSETQRNKGNFPGRFSGRQFSNSRSEMNVSTLELGDSALYLCASSLEQVDGELFFGEGSRLTVL.

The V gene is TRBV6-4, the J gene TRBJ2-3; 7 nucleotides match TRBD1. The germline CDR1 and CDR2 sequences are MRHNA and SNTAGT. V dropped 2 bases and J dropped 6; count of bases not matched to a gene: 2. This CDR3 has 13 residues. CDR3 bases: TGTGCCAGCAGTGACGGCAGGGGGGATACGCAGTATTTT. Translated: CASSDGRGDTQYF.

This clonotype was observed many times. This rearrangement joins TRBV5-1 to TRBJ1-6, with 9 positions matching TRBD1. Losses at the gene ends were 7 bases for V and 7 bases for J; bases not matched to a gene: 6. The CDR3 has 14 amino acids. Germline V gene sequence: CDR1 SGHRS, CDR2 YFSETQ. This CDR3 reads CASRTGAGNSPLHF. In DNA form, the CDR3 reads TGCGCCAGCCGGACAGGGGCCGGGAATTCACCCCTCCACTTT.

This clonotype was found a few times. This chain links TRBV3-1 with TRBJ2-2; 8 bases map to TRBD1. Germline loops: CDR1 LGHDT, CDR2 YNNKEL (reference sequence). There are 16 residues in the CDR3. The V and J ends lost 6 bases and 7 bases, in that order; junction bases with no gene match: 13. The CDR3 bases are TGTGCCAGCAGACCGGACAGGACAGGGTCCGTCGGGGAGCTGTTTTTT. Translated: CASRPDRTGSVGELFF.

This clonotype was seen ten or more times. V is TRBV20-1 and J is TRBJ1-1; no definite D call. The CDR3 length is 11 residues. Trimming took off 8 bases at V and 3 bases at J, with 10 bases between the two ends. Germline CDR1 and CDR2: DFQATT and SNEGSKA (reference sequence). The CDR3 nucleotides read TGCAGTTCCCCGGGTTACACTGAAGCTTTCTTT. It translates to CSSPGYTEAFF.

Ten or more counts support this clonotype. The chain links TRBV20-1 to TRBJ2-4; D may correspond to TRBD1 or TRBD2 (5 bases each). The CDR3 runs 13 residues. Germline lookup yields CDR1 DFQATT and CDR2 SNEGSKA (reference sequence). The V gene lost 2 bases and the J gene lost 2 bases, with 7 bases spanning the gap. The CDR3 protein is CSARRGPKNIQYF. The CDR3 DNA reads TGCAGTGCTAGAAGGGGACCCAAAAACATTCAGTACTTC.

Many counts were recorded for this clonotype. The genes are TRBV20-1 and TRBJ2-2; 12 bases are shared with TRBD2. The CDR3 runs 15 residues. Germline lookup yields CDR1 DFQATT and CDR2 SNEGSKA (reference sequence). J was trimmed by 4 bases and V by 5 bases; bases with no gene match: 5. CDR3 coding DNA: TGCAGTGCTGCCGGGACTAGCGGGCTCACCGGGGAGCTGTTTTTT. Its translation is CSAAGTSGLTGELFF.

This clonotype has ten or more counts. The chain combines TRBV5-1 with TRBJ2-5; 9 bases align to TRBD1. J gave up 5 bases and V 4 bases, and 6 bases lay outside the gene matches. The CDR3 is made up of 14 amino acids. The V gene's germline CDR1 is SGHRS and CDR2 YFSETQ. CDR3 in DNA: TGCGCCAGCAGCGGGGGACAGGGTGCGGAGACCCAGTACTTC. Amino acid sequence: CASSGGQGAETQYF.